The 27 T cell receptor beta chains below all came from one sample that was sequenced in a study of T cells in Graves' hyperthyroidism and ophthalmopathy. Amplification of TCR beta CDR3 regions was performed using RNA transcripts as template. First-round RT-PCR targeting the TCR CDR3 was performed with the HTBI primer set. A single record per CDR3 protein comes from TCRdb applying MiXCR to the multiplex PCR reads. The top ten hold around 20% of the sample, which has hundreds of thousands of distinct CDR3 sequences, around 15% seen once. The sequenced material came from blood. These receptors were collected from a woman in her fifties or sixties with Graves' ophthalmopathy.

This clonotype was recorded a few times. V is TRBV20-1 and J is TRBJ2-7; D may be TRBD1 (6 bases). The CDR3 has 13 amino acids. Germline CDR1 reads DFQATT; CDR2 reads SNEGSKA (reference sequence). V gave up 5 bases and J gave up 2 bases, with 13 bases separating them. CDR3 amino acids: CSAPEQGPYEQYF. DNA of the CDR3: TGCAGTGCTCCAGAACAGGGACCCTACGAGCAGTACTTC.

This chain links TRBV9 with TRBJ2-2, with TRBD2 matching 7 bases. Germline V gives CDR1 SGDLS, CDR2 YYNGEE. CDR3 length equals 19 residues. J was trimmed by 5 bases and V by 0 bases; bases with no gene match: 16. The CDR3 protein is CASSVDSWRRAGATGELFF. CDR3 sequence (DNA): TGTGCCAGCAGCGTAGACTCCTGGAGGCGCGCGGGAGCAACCGGGGAGCTGTTTTTT.

Comment on this clonotype: A much larger clone differs from this one at a single base, so this may be a read error. The chain employs TRBV7-9 and TRBJ2-3; TRBD1 aligns across 7 bases. J was trimmed by 6 bases and V by 4 bases; bases with no gene match: 16. The CDR3 is 17 amino acids. Germline CDR1 is SEHNR and CDR2 is FQNEAQ (reference sequence). The CDR3 DNA reads TGTGCCAGCAGCTCAGCCCAACCTCGACAGGGATCGGATACGCAGTATTTT. Translated, it gives CASSSAQPRQGSDTQYF.

This clonotype appeared many times. V is TRBV7-9 and J is TRBJ2-7; 8 positions match TRBD2. Germline lookup yields CDR1 SEHNR and CDR2 FQNEAQ (reference sequence). This CDR3 spans 12 amino acids. After removal of 5 bases from V and 5 bases from J, the junction contained 2 bases not matched to a gene. In DNA, the CDR3 is TGTGCCAGCAGCCAAGCGGGAGACGAGCAGTACTTC. Translating it yields CASSQAGDEQYF.

This chain uses TRBV15 with TRBJ2-7; D is perhaps TRBD1 or TRBD2 (6 bases each). This CDR3 has 16 residues. Germline loops: CDR1 LNHNV, CDR2 YYDKDF (reference sequence). Trimming took 0 bases from V and 0 from J, leaving 12 bases between them. The CDR3, as DNA: TGTGCCACCAGCAGAGATAGGGGGGCAGCCTCCTACGAGCAGTACTTC. Its translation is CATSRDRGAASYEQYF.

This clonotype was detected many times. The CDR3 DNA sequence: TGCAGTGCCAGGATAGCGGGAGGCTACGAGCAGTACTTC. Protein sequence: CSARIAGGYEQYF. The J gene is TRBJ2-7, the V gene TRBV20-1, with TRBD2 matching over 10 bases. With V trimmed by 6 bases and J by 3 bases, 5 bases remained unmatched. Germline lookup yields CDR1 DFQATT and CDR2 SNEGSKA (reference sequence). This CDR3 spans 13 amino acids.

At least ten counts were recorded for this clonotype. The gene calls are TRBV30 and TRBJ2-7; 14 bases match TRBD2. The CDR3 totals 14 residues. Germline-derived CDR1 and CDR2 are GTSNPN and SVGIG (reference sequence). V shed 4 bases, J shed 7 bases, and the junction held 6 bases outside the gene matches. For the CDR3, the DNA is TGTGCCTGGATGGGGACTAGCGGGAGTTGGGAGCAGTACTTC. Translating gives CAWMGTSGSWEQYF.

This clonotype was seen only once. CDR3 protein: CASKDKNYGYTF. The CDR3 nucleotides read TGTGCCAGCAAGGACAAAAACTATGGCTACACCTTC. The chain employs TRBV6-1 and TRBJ1-2; perhaps TRBD1 as D (5 bases). Germline lookup yields CDR1 MNHNS and CDR2 SASEGT. The CDR3 has 12 amino acids. Trimming took 7 bases from V and 2 from J, leaving 8 bases between them.

A note on this clonotype: A much larger clonotype is one base distant, so this may be a read error. DNA of the CDR3: TGTGCCAGCACCCCGTGGGGGGACAATAAGCCCCAGCATTTT. Protein sequence: CASTPWGDNKPQHF. J is TRBJ1-5 and V is TRBV28; perhaps TRBD1 as D (6 bases). The CDR3 is made up of 14 amino acids. From germline, CDR1 is MDHEN and CDR2 SYDVKM.

This clonotype was seen at least ten times. This chain connects TRBV27 to TRBJ2-1; 9 nucleotides align to TRBD2. Trimming at V came to 5 bases and at J to 2 bases, leaving 4 bases not matched to a gene. This CDR3 region has 15 residues. Germline CDR1 reads MNHEY; CDR2 reads SMNVEV (reference sequence). The DNA of the CDR3 is TGTGCCAGCAGTCCCATAGCGGGAGCCTACAATGAGCAGTTCTTC. This sequence encodes CASSPIAGAYNEQFF.

The CDR3 loop is CAWTTRGVTQYF. In DNA, the CDR3 is TGTGCCTGGACCACCAGGGGGGTCACGCAGTATTTT. The genes are TRBV30 and TRBJ2-3, with D tentatively TRBD1 (7 bases). The CDR3 is 12 amino acids. The germline V and J ends were trimmed by 4 bases and 9 bases, with 14 bases remaining between them. Germline V gene data show CDR1 as GTSNPN and CDR2 as SVGIG (reference sequence).

This clonotype was detected ten times or more. This chain connects TRBV20-1 to TRBJ2-1; 7 nucleotides line up with TRBD1. Germline V gene sequence: CDR1 DFQATT, CDR2 SNEGSKA (reference sequence). The V and J ends lost 0 bases and 2 bases, in that order; junction bases with no gene match: 4. The CDR3 sequence is 15 residues long. The CDR3 bases are TGCAGTGCTAGAGATGGAGGACAGGCCTACAATGAGCAGTTCTTC. Translating gives CSARDGGQAYNEQFF.

The DNA for the CDR3 is TGTGCCAGCAGCCCCCTCGGGAGCTCCTACGAGCAGTACTTC. Translated, it gives CASSPLGSSYEQYF. The chain is built from TRBV3-1 and TRBJ2-7; D is perhaps TRBD2 (6 bases). This CDR3 has 14 amino acids. Germline CDR1 and CDR2: LGHDT and YNNKEL (reference sequence). Between the trimmed V and J ends, which lost 4 bases and 0 bases, there was a span of 10 bases.

This clonotype was seen only a few times. V and J are TRBV6-1 and TRBJ1-5; 8 bases agree with TRBD1. The CDR3 is 16 residues long. Germline loops: CDR1 MNHNS, CDR2 SASEGT. V lost 3 bases, J lost 2 bases, and 6 bases stayed unmatched. The CDR3, as DNA: TGTGCCAGCAGTGAGCAGACAGGGGCGGGCAATCAGCCCCAGCATTTT. Translation gives CASSEQTGAGNQPQHF.

This sequence joins TRBV11-2 and TRBJ2-5; D is perhaps TRBD1 or TRBD2 (7 bases each). The V gene's germline CDR1 is SGHAT and CDR2 FQNNGV. With 5 bases removed from V and 5 bases from J, the gap between germline ends came to 15 bases. The CDR3 length is 14 residues. The chain's CDR3 is CASSAQGGVETQYF. In DNA form, the CDR3 reads TGTGCCAGCAGCGCCCAGGGGGGGGTGGAGACCCAGTACTTC.

This clonotype was detected a few times. V gene TRBV5-1 combines with J gene TRBJ2-7, with 9 nucleotides matching TRBD1. V lost 4 bases and J lost 6; bases outside the gene matches: 5. There are 13 residues in the CDR3. Germline V gene lookup returns CDR1 SGHRS and CDR2 YFSETQ. The chain's CDR3 is CASSQTTGGEQYF. The CDR3, as DNA: TGCGCCAGCAGCCAGACGACAGGGGGCGAGCAGTACTTC.

This clonotype was seen at least ten times. The chain is built from TRBV28 and TRBJ1-1; D might be TRBD1 (6 bases). The CDR3 totals 13 residues. The germline V and J ends were trimmed by 6 bases and 11 bases, with 19 bases remaining between them. Per the germline V gene, CDR1 is MDHEN and CDR2 is SYDVKM. The CDR3 protein is CASRTDRLRMAFF. CDR3 coding DNA: TGTGCCAGCAGGACAGACAGGTTGAGGATGGCTTTCTTT.

Ten or more counts support this clonotype. The CDR3, as DNA: TGTGCCATCAGTGACACCGGGACTAGCGGAAACTCCTACGAGCAGTACTTC. Translated, it gives CAISDTGTSGNSYEQYF. The chain carries TRBV10-3 and TRBJ2-7, with 11 nucleotides matching TRBD2. The length of the CDR3 is 17 residues. V shed 3 bases, J shed 0 bases, and the junction held 7 bases outside the gene matches. Germline V gene sequence: CDR1 ENHRY, CDR2 SYGVKD.

This clonotype has ten or more counts. V gene TRBV5-1 combines with J gene TRBJ2-7; weak D call: TRBD1 (6 bases). There are 15 residues in the CDR3. The germline CDR1 and CDR2 sequences are SGHRS and YFSETQ. The ends were cut back, 0 bases at V and 0 bases at J, with 10 bases in the middle. CDR3 sequence reads: CASSLAGAPSYEQYF. Written as DNA, the CDR3 is TGCGCCAGCAGCTTGGCAGGGGCTCCCTCCTACGAGCAGTACTTC.

This clonotype was counted at least ten times. The V gene is TRBV30, the J gene TRBJ1-1; D is possibly TRBD1 (5 bases). The CDR3 sequence is 15 residues long. V gave up 4 bases and J gave up 4 bases, with 19 bases separating them. In germline, CDR1 is GTSNPN, CDR2 SVGIG (reference sequence). CDR3 amino acids: CAWTLQRGFATEAFF. As DNA, the CDR3 is TGTGCCTGGACCTTGCAAAGGGGCTTTGCCACTGAAGCTTTCTTT.

The table lists this clonotype with many counts. The chain carries TRBV28 and TRBJ2-1; possible D gene TRBD2, 6 bases. Looked up from germline, CDR1 is MDHEN and CDR2 is SYDVKM. V was trimmed by 4 bases and J by 8 bases, leaving 12 bases between them. The CDR3 consists of 13 residues. The chain's CDR3 is CASSSPGVDEQFF. The CDR3 bases are TGTGCCAGCAGTTCGCCGGGGGTGGATGAGCAGTTCTTC.

In this sample, this clonotype turned up many times. The V gene is TRBV3-1, the J gene TRBJ2-3; TRBD2 matches at 9 bases. From germline, CDR1 is LGHDT and CDR2 YNNKEL (reference sequence). The V and J ends lost 4 bases and 1 base, in that order; junction bases with no gene match: 6. The length of the CDR3 is 16 residues. This chain's CDR3 is CASSLQTSGRTDTQYF. DNA of the CDR3: TGTGCCAGCAGCCTCCAGACTAGCGGCCGCACAGATACGCAGTATTTT.

Here the CDR3 reads CATSTSGRSREQFF. CDR3 sequence (DNA): TGTGCCACCAGCACTAGCGGGAGGTCACGGGAGCAGTTCTTC. This sequence joins TRBV15 and TRBJ2-1; 11 bases agree with TRBD2. CDR1 and CDR2 (germline): LNHNV, YYDKDF (reference sequence). The CDR3 contains 14 residues. J gave up 10 bases and V 4 bases, and 6 bases lay outside the gene matches.

Details on this clonotype: This may be a read error: a much more frequent sequence differs by one nucleotide. V usage is TRBV12-3 or TRBV12-4 and J usage is TRBJ2-7; 7 nucleotides align to TRBD2. The DNA end favors TRBJ2-1, so the J call may be wrong. The CDR3 contains 15 residues. CDR3 bases: TGTGCCAGCACCCGAGGGCTAGCGGATTCCTACGAGCAGTTCTTC. Translation: CASTRGLADSYEQFF.

J is TRBJ2-7 and V is TRBV20-1; 7 bases agree with TRBD2. From germline, CDR1 is DFQATT and CDR2 SNEGSKA (reference sequence). After removal of 6 bases from V and 2 bases from J, the junction contained 10 bases not matched to a gene. This CDR3 region has 14 residues. In DNA, the CDR3 is TGCAGTGCGACTCTCCTAGCGGACACCTACGAGCAGTACTTC. Amino acids: CSATLLADTYEQYF.

This clonotype was counted many times. Here the CDR3 reads CSASGLAGGTDTQYF. The CDR3 nucleotides read TGCAGTGCGTCTGGACTAGCGGGAGGCACAGATACGCAGTATTTT. This chain links TRBV20-1 with TRBJ2-3; 13 bases are shared with TRBD2. Germline loops: CDR1 DFQATT, CDR2 SNEGSKA (reference sequence). Losses at the gene ends were 6 bases for V and 1 base for J; bases not matched to a gene: 4. The CDR3 contains 15 residues.

The chain combines TRBV25-1 with TRBJ2-1; TRBD2 aligns across 11 bases. The CDR3 extends over 15 amino acids. Germline assignment: CDR1 MGHDK and CDR2 SYGVNS. The V and J ends lost 10 bases and 2 bases, in that order; junction bases with no gene match: 7. CDR3 in DNA: TGTGCCACCGAGACTAGCGGGGTCCCCTACAATGAGCAGTTCTTC. Its protein product is CATETSGVPYNEQFF.